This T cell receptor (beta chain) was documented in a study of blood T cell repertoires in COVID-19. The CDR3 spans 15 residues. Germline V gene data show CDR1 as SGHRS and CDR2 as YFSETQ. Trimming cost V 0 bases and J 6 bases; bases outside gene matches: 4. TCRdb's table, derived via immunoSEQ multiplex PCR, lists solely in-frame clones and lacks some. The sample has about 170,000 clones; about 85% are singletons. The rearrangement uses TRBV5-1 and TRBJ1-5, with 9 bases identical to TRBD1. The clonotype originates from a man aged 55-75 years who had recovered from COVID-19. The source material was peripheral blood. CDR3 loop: CASSLGGQGGQPQHF. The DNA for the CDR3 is TGCGCCAGCAGCTTGGGGGGACAGGGAGGTCAGCCCCAGCATTTT. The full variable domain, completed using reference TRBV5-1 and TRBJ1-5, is KAGVTQTPRYLIKTRGQQVTLSCSPISGHRSVSWYQQTPGQGLQFLFEYFSETQRNKGNFPGRFSGRQFSNSRSEMNVSTLELGDSALYLCASSLGGQGGQPQHFGDGTRLSIL.